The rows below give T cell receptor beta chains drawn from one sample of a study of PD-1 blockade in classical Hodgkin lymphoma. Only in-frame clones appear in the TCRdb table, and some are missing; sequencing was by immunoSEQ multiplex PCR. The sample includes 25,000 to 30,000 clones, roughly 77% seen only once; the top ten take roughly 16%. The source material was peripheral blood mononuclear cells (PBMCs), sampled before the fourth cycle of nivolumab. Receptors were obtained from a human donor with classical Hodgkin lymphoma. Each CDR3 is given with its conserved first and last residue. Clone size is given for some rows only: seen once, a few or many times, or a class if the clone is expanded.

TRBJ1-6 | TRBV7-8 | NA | CASSLVQGASSPLHF
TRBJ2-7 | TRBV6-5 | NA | CASSYWGTMGAPEQYF
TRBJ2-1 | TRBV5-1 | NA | CASSLSSGSSYNEQFF
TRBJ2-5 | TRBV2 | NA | CASSEGGGRETQYF
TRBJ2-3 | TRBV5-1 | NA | CASSLGGGPKGTDTQYF
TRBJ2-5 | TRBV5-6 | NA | CASSFGLEAIRETQYF
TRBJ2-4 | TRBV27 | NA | CASCSRGAKNIQYF
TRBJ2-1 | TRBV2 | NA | CASSQDRGGGQNEQFF
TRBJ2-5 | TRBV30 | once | CAWSVGETQYF
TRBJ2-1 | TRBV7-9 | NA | CASSLVLAPSYNEQFF
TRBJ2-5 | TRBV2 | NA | CASTDKRETQYF